A selection of T cell receptor beta chains follows, all from one sample in a study of blood T cell repertoires in COVID-19. Libraries were prepared by immunoSEQ multiplex PCR; TCRdb keeps only in-frame clonotypes and omits some of them. The sample lists about 140,000 clones, 70% to 80% seen once, with approximately 17% in the top ten. Sequences were obtained from peripheral blood. The receptors originated from a man aged 45 to 65 with acute or convalescent COVID-19. Both conserved end residues are part of each CDR3. Each record gives: V gene, J gene, D gene, clone size, CDR3 DNA, CDR3 protein. D genes are given only for firm matches. Clone size is shown for a subset of rows, as once, few, many or a class of expanded clone.

>TRBV29-1|TRBJ2-3|NA|NA
TGCAGCGTTGAAGACACCGGGGACAGGGTTGTAGCGGGGCAAAGCACAGATACGCAGTATTTT
CSVEDTGDRVVAGQSTDTQYF
>TRBV5-1|TRBJ1-2|NA|NA
TGCGCCAGCAGCTTGCAGGGAACGGACGGCTACACCTTC
CASSLQGTDGYTF
>TRBV29-1|TRBJ1-1|NA|NA
TGCAGCGTTAGGCTGGACTCGAGTGAAGCTTTCTTT
CSVRLDSSEAFF
>TRBV6-5|TRBJ2-1|TRBD1|once
TGTGCCAGCAGACGGGACAGGGTAGTTCACAATGAGCAGTTCTTC
CASRRDRVVHNEQFF
>TRBV27|TRBJ1-6|NA|NA
TGTGCCAGCGGCCATGGGCAGGGTGGTTCACCCCTCCACTTT
CASGHGQGGSPLHF
>TRBV20-1|TRBJ1-2|TRBD1|NA
TGCAGTGCTAGTCTACGGGACAGGGGGCGAACTAACTATGGCTACACCTTC
CSASLRDRGRTNYGYTF
>TRBV7-8|TRBJ2-1|TRBD2|once
TGTGCCAGCAGCTTAGAGACTAGCGGGGGGGAGAACAATGAGCAGTTCTTC
CASSLETSGGENNEQFF
>TRBV27|TRBJ1-1|TRBD1|NA
TGTGCCAGCTCCGCAAGGTCAGGGGGTTCTGAAGCTTTCTTT
CASSARSGGSEAFF
>TRBV3-1/TRBV3-2|TRBJ2-5|TRBD2|NA
TGTGCCAGCAGCCACCTCGGACTAGCGGGGGGGAAAGAGACCCAGTACTTC
CASSHLGLAGGKETQYF
>TRBV5-1|TRBJ2-1|NA|NA
TGCGCCAGCAGCCCGGAGGGTTACAATGAGCAGTTCTTC
CASSPEGYNEQFF